This T cell receptor (beta chain) was sequenced for a study of shared clonotypes between healthy human individuals. About the study: Donors had three CD4 naive, three CD4 memory, two CD8 naive and one CD8 memory plate apiece.

General study points: Non-shared clonotypes had lower generation probabilities than clonotypes shared by all four sorted-subset donors.

TCRdb's copy holds only in-frame clones and misses some; the assay was immunoSEQ multiplex PCR. The repertoire holds around 650,000 clones, with approximately 96% as singletons. Remarks on this clone: Its cognate antigen is unknown.

Naive CD8 cells lacked CD45RO, underwent positive selection for CCR7 and left out terminally differentiated effector memory CD45RA+ cells. Per the germline V gene, CDR1 is SQVTM and CDR2 is ANQGSEA. The V segment lost 6 bases and the J segment 6 bases; nucleotides outside the gene matches: 8. The CDR3 sequence is 13 residues long. V and J are TRBV29-1 and TRBJ1-1, with 9 bases matching TRBD1. The receptor was derived from a woman aged 25 to 39 in good health. Sequencing used naive CD8+ T cells sorted from blood. The CDR3 loop is CSVRQGVGSEAFF. The CDR3 nucleotides read TGCAGCGTCCGACAGGGGGTAGGTTCTGAAGCTTTCTTT. The whole variable domain, remainder taken from reference TRBV29-1 and TRBJ1-1, is SAVISQKPSRDICQRGTSLTIQCQVDSQVTMMFWYRQQPGQSLTLIATANQGSEATYESGFVIDKFPISRPNLTFSTLTVSNMSPEDSSIYLCSVRQGVGSEAFFGQGTRLTVV.